Below, 28 T cell receptor beta chains from the same sample are listed, as sequenced in a study of T cell repertoires in cytomegalovirus infection. No antigen is known for these receptors. TCRdb re-analysed the reads in MiXCR, keeping a single row per CDR3 protein. The sample includes about 920,000 distinct CDR3 sequences, 25% to 40% of them seen just once. The starting material was cultured CD8+ T cells from PBMCs, obtained from culture after CMV antigen stimulation. The origin of the receptors is a human donor in good health (CMV status not recorded). Some clones in this sample may be carry-over from other donors' samples.

A few counts support this clonotype. Because the CDR3 is missing its conserved closing phenylalanine or tryptophan, this is likely a read error. The V gene is TRBV7-2, the J gene TRBJ2-3, with D perhaps matching TRBD2 (6 bases). In germline, CDR1 is SGHTA, CDR2 FQGNSA. Trimming cost V 5 bases and J 1 base, with 13 bases left between them. The length of the CDR3 is 15 residues. This chain's CDR3 is CASSGEEVRTDTQYS. DNA of the CDR3: TGTGCCAGCAGCGGGGAGGAGGTGCGCACAGATACGCAGTATTCT.

V and J are TRBV28 and TRBJ1-5; TRBD1 agrees at 8 bases. Unmatched junction bases numbered 8, after V lost 5 bases and J lost 2 bases. Germline loops: CDR1 MDHEN, CDR2 SYDVKM. This CDR3 contains 16 residues. The CDR3 DNA is TGTGCCAGCAGTCCTATCGGACAGGGAGGCAATCAGCCCCAGCATTTT. Its protein product is CASSPIGQGGNQPQHF.

This clonotype was counted many times. The rearrangement uses TRBV7-6 and TRBJ1-1; D ambiguous. The V and J ends lost 7 bases and 8 bases respectively, with 14 bases between them. The length of the CDR3 is 12 residues. CDR1 SGHVS and CDR2 FNYEAQ come from the germline V gene. The DNA for the CDR3 is TGTGCCAGCACTACTGCTCTGCAAGAAGCTTTCTTT. Translation: CASTTALQEAFF.

There are many counts of this clonotype. V gene TRBV12-3 or TRBV12-4 combines with J gene TRBJ2-2; D not certain. The CDR3 covers 12 residues. V lost 8 bases and J 0 bases, leaving 4 bases between the germline ends. CDR3 nucleotides: TGTGCCAGCGGGGCGAACACCGGGGAGCTGTTTTTT. The encoded protein is CASGANTGELFF.

The chain employs TRBV27 and TRBJ1-1; the D gene is possibly TRBD1 (6 bases). From germline, CDR1 is MNHEY and CDR2 SMNVEV (reference sequence). The CDR3 loop spans 15 amino acids. The V end lost 1 base, the J end lost 5 bases, and 14 bases lay between the germline ends. CDR3 residues: CASSLYAGAQTEAFF. The CDR3 region has the DNA TGTGCCAGCAGTTTATACGCAGGGGCTCAGACTGAAGCTTTCTTT.

The gene calls are TRBV5-6 and TRBJ2-7; 12 bases are shared with TRBD1. This CDR3 is 15 amino acids long. Germline loops: CDR1 SGHDT, CDR2 YYEEEE. Germline trimming cut 4 bases from V and 2 bases from J; bases unmatched to any gene: 4. The CDR3, as DNA: TGTGCCAGCAGCGTGGGACAGGGGGCCCCCTACGAGCAGTACTTC. Amino acids: CASSVGQGAPYEQYF.

The rearrangement links TRBV4-1 to TRBJ1-5; no firm D call. Germline V lookup: CDR1 MGHRA, CDR2 YSYEKL. V dropped 1 base and J dropped 4 bases, with 8 bases sitting between them. The CDR3 covers 14 residues. The DNA for the CDR3 is TGCGCCAGCAGCCAAGTTGAGGTTAATCAGCCCCAGCATTTT. It yields the protein CASSQVEVNQPQHF.

This chain links TRBV7-9 with TRBJ1-5, with 7 bases fitting TRBD1. This CDR3 region has 15 residues. From germline, CDR1 is SEHNR and CDR2 FQNEAQ (reference sequence). Losses at the gene ends were 4 bases for V and 0 bases for J; bases not matched to a gene: 3. CDR3 region: CASSSTGNSNQPQHF. In nucleotides, the CDR3 is TGTGCCAGCAGCTCGACAGGGAATAGCAATCAGCCCCAGCATTTT.

In its sample, this clonotype was seen many times. The V gene is TRBV12-5, the J gene TRBJ2-7; 9 bases align to TRBD1. The CDR3 is made up of 17 amino acids. Germline V gives CDR1 LGHNT, CDR2 FRNRAP. V shed 0 bases and J 2 bases; nucleotides not matched to a gene: 8. The CDR3 is CASGLVAIGTGPYEQYF. CDR3 DNA sequence: TGTGCTAGTGGTTTGGTAGCGATTGGGACAGGGCCCTACGAGCAGTACTTC.

Only a few counts were recorded for this clonotype. This chain links TRBV13 with TRBJ1-5; perhaps TRBD1 as D (5 bases). Per the germline V gene, CDR1 is PRHDT and CDR2 is FYEKMQ (reference sequence). The CDR3 has 16 residues. V lost 3 bases to trimming and J lost 4 bases, with 16 bases between them. The CDR3 DNA reads as TGTGCCAGCAGCTTGGGCGGGGCGCGATGGAATCAGCCCCAGCATTTT. Translated, it gives CASSLGGARWNQPQHF.

As to this clonotype: A much larger clone lies a single base off, so this may be a read error. The rearrangement joins TRBV7-2 to TRBJ1-5; weak D call: TRBD1 (6 bases). CDR3 length: 16 residues. The germline V gene has CDR1 SGHTA and CDR2 FQGNSA. CDR3 sequence: CASGGPQGPVNQTQHF. The CDR3 DNA follows: TGTGCCAGCGGGGGTCCTCAGGGGCCTGTAAATCAGACCCAGCATTTT.

The V call is TRBV7-9, the J call TRBJ1-5; 7 bases map to TRBD1. The CDR3 consists of 18 residues. The V gene end was trimmed by 0 bases and the J gene end by 2 bases; junction bases not matched to a gene: 10. Per the germline V gene, CDR1 is SEHNR and CDR2 is FQNEAQ (reference sequence). The CDR3: CASSLAQTGDKGNQPQHF. The CDR3 DNA follows: TGTGCCAGCAGCTTAGCCCAAACAGGGGACAAAGGCAATCAGCCCCAGCATTTT.

To note about this clonotype: Germline and junction disagree at one end, which may indicate a read error. The gene calls are TRBV5-1 and TRBJ2-5; D unclear. Germline lookup yields CDR1 SGHRS and CDR2 YFSETQ. The CDR3 is made up of 13 amino acids. This CDR3 is CDSSLFPEETQYF. The CDR3, as DNA: TGCGACAGCAGCTTGTTTCCGGAAGAGACCCAGTACTTC. Full variable domain (missing parts from reference TRBV5-1 and TRBJ2-5): KAGVTQTPRYLIKTRGQQVTLSCSPISGHRSVSWYQQTPGQGLQFLFEYFSETQRNKGNFPGRFSGRQFSNSRSEMNVSTLELGDSALYLCDSSLFPEETQYFGPGTRLLVL.

This clonotype was detected once. A much bigger clone sits one base away, suggesting this may be a read error. The CDR3 is CASSRGARWQETQYF. CDR3 coding DNA: TGTGCCAGCAGCCGGGGGGCGCGGTGGCAAGAGACCCAGTACTTC. The chain carries TRBV7-2 and TRBJ2-5, with D tentatively TRBD2 (7 bases). V gave up 5 bases and J gave up 2 bases, with 15 bases separating them. Germline CDR1 and CDR2: SGHTA and FQGNSA. CDR3 length equals 15 residues.

The chain joins TRBV7-9 to TRBJ1-1; no clear D. The CDR3 extends over 12 amino acids. Germline-derived CDR1 and CDR2 are SEHNR and FQNEAQ (reference sequence). V was pared by 2 bases and J by 6 bases, with 7 bases between. The CDR3 loop reads CASSLIHAEAFF. CDR3 in DNA: TGTGCCAGCAGCTTAATCCATGCTGAAGCTTTCTTT.

Worth noting for this clonotype: This sequence is one base from a far larger clone and is likely a read error. The chain employs TRBV7-9 and TRBJ1-3; D unresolved. This CDR3 contains 12 residues. The germline V gene encodes CDR1 SEHNR and CDR2 FQNEAQ (reference sequence). The CDR3 is CVSSSPGNTIYF. The DNA for the CDR3 is TGTGTCAGCAGCTCCCCGGGAAACACCATATATTTT.

This clonotype was counted a few times. This sequence joins TRBV7-3 and TRBJ2-3, with TRBD2 identical over 10 bases. This CDR3 is built from 17 residues. With V trimmed by 3 bases and J by 2 bases, 8 bases remained unmatched. Per the germline V gene, CDR1 is SGHTA and CDR2 is FQGTGA. This CDR3 reads CASSFGVAGGPTDTQYF. For the CDR3, the DNA is TGTGCCAGCAGCTTCGGTGTAGCGGGGGGCCCCACAGATACGCAGTATTTT. Full variable domain (missing parts from reference TRBV7-3 and TRBJ2-3): GAGVSQTPSNKVTEKGKYVELRCDPISGHTALYWYRQSLGQGPEFLIYFQGTGAADDSGLPNDRFFAVRPEGSVSTLKIQRTERGDSAVYLCASSFGVAGGPTDTQYFGPGTRLTVL.

This clonotype was detected ten times or more. The chain carries TRBV7-2 and TRBJ2-3, with 11 bases matching TRBD1. Losses at the gene ends were 1 base for V and 2 bases for J; bases not matched to a gene: 5. The germline V gene encodes CDR1 SGHTA and CDR2 FQGNSA. The length of the CDR3 is 17 residues. CDR3 amino acids: CASSLVGQGGPTDTQYF. In DNA, the CDR3 is TGTGCCAGCAGCTTAGTGGGACAGGGGGGCCCCACAGATACGCAGTATTTT. Variable domain in full (rest from reference TRBV7-2 and TRBJ2-3): GAGVSQSPSNKVTEKGKDVELRCDPISGHTALYWYRQSLGQGLEFLIYFQGNSAPDKSGLPSDRFSAERTGGSVSTLTIQRTQQEDSAVYLCASSLVGQGGPTDTQYFGPGTRLTVL.

In this sample, this clonotype turned up a few times. The chain combines TRBV7-4 with TRBJ1-1; D might be TRBD1 (5 bases). V was pared by 4 bases and J by 2 bases, with 17 bases between. CDR1 SGHVT and CDR2 SQSDAQ come from the germline V gene. The CDR3 loop spans 16 amino acids. CDR3 in DNA: TGTGCCAGCAGCTCGCCCAAGCCGACAGTCAACACTGAAGCTTTCTTT. Amino acids: CASSSPKPTVNTEAFF.

The chain joins TRBV27 to TRBJ1-5, with D possibly matching TRBD1 (6 bases). Looked up from germline, CDR1 is MNHEY and CDR2 is SMNVEV (reference sequence). The V gene lost 6 bases and the J gene lost 7 bases, with 10 bases spanning the gap. The CDR3 is 12 amino acids. The CDR3 loop reads CASRKQGQPQHF. In nucleotides, the CDR3 is TGTGCCAGCAGAAAACAGGGACAGCCCCAGCATTTT.

This clonotype has just a few counts. J is TRBJ1-5 and V is TRBV4-1; D is undetermined. Per germline, CDR1 MGHRA and CDR2 YSYEKL. This CDR3 region has 14 residues. The germline V and J ends were trimmed by 0 bases and 1 base, with 4 bases remaining between them. This CDR3 is CASSQEPSNQPQHF. In nucleotides, the CDR3 is TGCGCCAGCAGCCAAGAGCCGAGCAATCAGCCCCAGCATTTT.

The gene calls are TRBV6-5 and TRBJ1-1; 7 positions match TRBD1. Trimming at V came to 1 base and at J to 0 bases, leaving 2 bases not matched to a gene. Germline lookup yields CDR1 MNHEY and CDR2 SVGAGI. CDR3 length equals 15 residues. The CDR3: CASSYYDRVNTEAFF. The DNA of the CDR3 is TGTGCCAGCAGTTACTATGACAGGGTGAACACTGAAGCTTTCTTT.

The CDR3 DNA follows: TGTGCCATCAGGGGTTCCTGGGACAGACAGTTTAGCTCTGGAAACACCATATATTTT. Translated, it gives CAIRGSWDRQFSSGNTIYF. The chain is built from TRBV10-3 and TRBJ1-3; 7 bases are a match to TRBD1. CDR3 length: 19 amino acids. Germline V lookup: CDR1 ENHRY, CDR2 SYGVKD. V shed 6 bases, J shed 0 bases, and the junction held 17 bases outside the gene matches.

The genes are TRBV7-6 and TRBJ2-3; possibly TRBD2 for D (7 bases). CDR3 length: 16 residues. V gave up 3 bases and J gave up 5 bases, with 18 bases separating them. Germline assignment: CDR1 SGHVS and CDR2 FNYEAQ. CDR3 loop: CASSLIRGARRDTQYF. The CDR3 nucleotides read TGTGCCAGCAGCTTGATTCGGGGGGCCCGCAGAGATACGCAGTATTTT.

The chain carries TRBV2 and TRBJ2-1, with 10 bases matching TRBD1. Looked up from germline, CDR1 is SNHLY and CDR2 is FYNNEI. V was clipped by 7 bases and J by 6 bases; unmatched bases: 9. This CDR3 region has 15 residues. Here the CDR3 DNA reads TGTGCCAGCACCTTCGACAGGGGGCGAGGCAATGAGCAGTTCTTC. Protein sequence: CASTFDRGRGNEQFF.

This chain joins TRBV2 and TRBJ2-1; D not resolved. Germline CDR1 SNHLY, CDR2 FYNNEI. This CDR3 is built from 12 residues. With 7 bases removed from V and 3 bases from J, the gap between germline ends came to 7 bases. CDR3: CASNGYYNEQFF. The DNA for the CDR3 is TGTGCCAGCAATGGTTACTACAATGAGCAGTTCTTC.

The rearrangement links TRBV20-1 to TRBJ2-7, with TRBD1 identical over 11 bases. The CDR3 has 15 amino acids. The trim removed 7 bases at V and 2 bases at J, leaving 10 bases unmatched. Germline V gene data show CDR1 as DFQATT and CDR2 as SNEGSKA (reference sequence). The CDR3, as DNA: TGCAGTGTTTTCCCACCGGGACAGGGGGCCTACGAGCAGTACTTC. Its protein is CSVFPPGQGAYEQYF.

Notes on this clonotype: This may be a read error, as it is one base from a much larger clone. The chain joins TRBV6-1 to TRBJ2-3; D unclear. Between the trimmed V and J ends, which lost 4 bases and 2 bases, there was a span of 10 bases. Germline CDR1 is MNHNS and CDR2 is SASEGT. The CDR3 has 14 residues. The CDR3 nucleotides are TGTGCCAGCAGTGTATTCAGGACCACAGATACGCAGTATTTT. Translating gives CASSVFRTTDTQYF.